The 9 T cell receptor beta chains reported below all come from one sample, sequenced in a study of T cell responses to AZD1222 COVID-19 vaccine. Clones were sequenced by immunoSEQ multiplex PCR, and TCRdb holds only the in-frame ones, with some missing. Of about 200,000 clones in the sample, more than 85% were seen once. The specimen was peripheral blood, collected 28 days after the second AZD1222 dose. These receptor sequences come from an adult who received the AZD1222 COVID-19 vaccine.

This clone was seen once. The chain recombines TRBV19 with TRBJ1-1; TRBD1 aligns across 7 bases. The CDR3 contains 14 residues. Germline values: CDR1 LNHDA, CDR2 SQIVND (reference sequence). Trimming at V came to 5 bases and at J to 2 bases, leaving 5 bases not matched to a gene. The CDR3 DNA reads TGTGCCAGTAGTTCCGGAGGGGGCAACACTGAAGCTTTCTTT. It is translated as CASSSGGGNTEAFF.

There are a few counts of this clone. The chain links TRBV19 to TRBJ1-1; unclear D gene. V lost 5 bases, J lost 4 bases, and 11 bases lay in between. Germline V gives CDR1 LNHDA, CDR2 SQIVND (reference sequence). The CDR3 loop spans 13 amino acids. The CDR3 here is CASSFTEGTEAFF. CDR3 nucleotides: TGTGCCAGTAGTTTCACAGAGGGCACTGAAGCTTTCTTT.

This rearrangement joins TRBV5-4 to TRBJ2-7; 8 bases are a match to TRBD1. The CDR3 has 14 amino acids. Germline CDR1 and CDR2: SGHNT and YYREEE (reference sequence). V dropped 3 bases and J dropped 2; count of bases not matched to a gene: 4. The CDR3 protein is CASSSQGAPYEQYF. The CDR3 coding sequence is TGTGCCAGCAGCTCGCAGGGGGCCCCCTACGAGCAGTACTTC.

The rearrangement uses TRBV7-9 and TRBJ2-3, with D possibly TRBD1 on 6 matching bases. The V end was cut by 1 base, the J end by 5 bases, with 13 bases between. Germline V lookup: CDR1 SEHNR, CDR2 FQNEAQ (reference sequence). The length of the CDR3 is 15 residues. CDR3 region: CASSLVGQGRDTQYF. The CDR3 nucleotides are TGTGCCAGCAGCTTAGTTGGGCAGGGGAGAGATACGCAGTATTTT.

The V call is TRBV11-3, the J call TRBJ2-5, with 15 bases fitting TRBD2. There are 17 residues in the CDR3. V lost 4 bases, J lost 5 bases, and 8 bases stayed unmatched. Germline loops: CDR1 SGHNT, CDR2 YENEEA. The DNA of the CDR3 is TGTGCCAGCAGCTGGGCCGGACTAGCGGGAGGGCAGGAGACCCAGTACTTC. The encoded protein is CASSWAGLAGGQETQYF.

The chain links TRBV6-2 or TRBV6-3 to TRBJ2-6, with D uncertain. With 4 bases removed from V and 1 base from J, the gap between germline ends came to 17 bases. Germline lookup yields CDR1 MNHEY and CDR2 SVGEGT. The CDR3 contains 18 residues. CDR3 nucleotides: TGTGCCAGCAGTTCCCACAGCCTTTCCGGATCTGGGGCCAACGTCCTGACTTTC. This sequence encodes CASSSHSLSGSGANVLTF.

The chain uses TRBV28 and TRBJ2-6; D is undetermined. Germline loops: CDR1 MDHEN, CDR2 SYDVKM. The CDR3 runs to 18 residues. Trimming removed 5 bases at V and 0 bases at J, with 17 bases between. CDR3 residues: CASSIFAGPFSGANVLTF. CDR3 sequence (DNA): TGTGCCAGCAGTATCTTCGCAGGCCCTTTCTCTGGGGCCAACGTCCTGACTTTC. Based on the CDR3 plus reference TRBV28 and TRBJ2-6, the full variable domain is DVKVTQSSRYLVKRTGEKVFLECVQDMDHENMFWYRQDPGLGLRLIYFSYDVKMKEKGDIPEGYSVSREKKERFSLILESASTNQTSMYLCASSIFAGPFSGANVLTFGAGSRLTVL.

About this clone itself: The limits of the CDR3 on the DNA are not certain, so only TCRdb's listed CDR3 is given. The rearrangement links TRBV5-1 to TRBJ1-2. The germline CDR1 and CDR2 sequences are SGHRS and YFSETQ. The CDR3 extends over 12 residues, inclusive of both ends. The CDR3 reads CASSWGAGSHTF.

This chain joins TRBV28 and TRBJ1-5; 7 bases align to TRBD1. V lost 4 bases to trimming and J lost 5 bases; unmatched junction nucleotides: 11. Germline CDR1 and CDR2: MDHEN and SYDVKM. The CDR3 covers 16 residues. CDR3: CASSYWDKRGHQPQHF. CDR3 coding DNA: TGTGCCAGCAGTTATTGGGACAAGAGGGGGCATCAGCCCCAGCATTTT.